Following are 6 T cell receptor beta chains from one sample sequenced in a study of Ad26.COV2.S vaccination and SARS-CoV-2 variants. Sample treatment: about 20 received Ad26.COV2.S at low or high dose, single or two shots; about 5 received placebo; per-sample allocation not given. Collection of the samples took place on day 63 after the first injection of vaccine or placebo. Repertoires were generated with immunoSEQ multiplex PCR, while TCRdb's copy carries only in-frame clones and drops some. Of roughly 500,000 clones listed, around 88% are singletons. This specimen was peripheral blood, taken in a trial of Ad26.COV2.S vaccine versus placebo. The receptors were gathered from a person aged 18-60 years who received the Ad26.COV2.S COVID-19 vaccine or a placebo.

Only a few counts were recorded for this clone. The CDR3 spells CASSTKGGRINSPLHF. CDR3 coding DNA: TGTGCCAGTAGTACCAAGGGGGGACGGATAAATTCACCCCTCCACTTT. J is TRBJ1-6 and V is TRBV19; weak D call: TRBD1 (6 bases). The germline V gene has CDR1 LNHDA and CDR2 SQIVND (reference sequence). The CDR3 covers 16 residues. Trimming cost V 4 bases and J 7 bases, with 17 bases left between them.

The genes are TRBV7-2 and TRBJ2-1; 12 bases are shared with TRBD2. The CDR3 spans 14 residues. Per the germline V gene, CDR1 is SGHTA and CDR2 is FQGNSA. Trimming cost V 6 bases and J 7 bases; bases outside gene matches: 4. The CDR3 DNA is TGTGCCAGCAGTCGGACTAGCGGGGCGAATGAGCAGTTCTTC. As protein: CASSRTSGANEQFF. Full variable domain (missing parts from reference TRBV7-2 and TRBJ2-1): GAGVSQSPSNKVTEKGKDVELRCDPISGHTALYWYRQSLGQGLEFLIYFQGNSAPDKSGLPSDRFSAERTGGSVSTLTIQRTQQEDSAVYLCASSRTSGANEQFFGPGTRLTVL.

The V call is TRBV5-1, the J call TRBJ2-7, with a possible D match to TRBD1 (5 bases). The V and J ends lost 5 bases and 3 bases respectively, with 9 bases between them. Per the germline V gene, CDR1 is SGHRS and CDR2 is YFSETQ. This CDR3 has 12 amino acids. The CDR3 bases are TGCGCCAGCAGACAGGATTACTACGAGCAGTACTTC. Its translation is CASRQDYYEQYF.

J is TRBJ1-4 and V is TRBV28, with TRBD1 matching over 9 bases. This CDR3 contains 15 residues. V gave up 8 bases and J gave up 4 bases; unmatched junction bases: 8. Germline V gene data show CDR1 as MDHEN and CDR2 as SYDVKM. CDR3 bases: TGTGCCAGCCGCGGACAGGGGACGTTTAATGAAAAACTGTTTTTT. It translates to CASRGQGTFNEKLFF. The variable domain in full, completed from reference TRBV28 and TRBJ1-4, reads DVKVTQSSRYLVKRTGEKVFLECVQDMDHENMFWYRQDPGLGLRLIYFSYDVKMKEKGDIPEGYSVSREKKERFSLILESASTNQTSMYLCASRGQGTFNEKLFFGSGTQLSVL.

The rearrangement uses TRBV27 and TRBJ1-2, with TRBD1 as a possible D gene (5 bases). Germline CDR1 reads MNHEY; CDR2 reads SMNVEV (reference sequence). The CDR3 has 15 amino acids. V was clipped by 5 bases and J by 5 bases, with 18 bases between them. The CDR3 DNA sequence: TGTGCCAGCAGTCCAGCTCAGGGTTTACGGTATGGCTACACCTTC. This translates into CASSPAQGLRYGYTF.

The chain combines TRBV6-1 with TRBJ2-1, with 7 bases aligning to TRBD1. The germline V gene has CDR1 MNHNS and CDR2 SASEGT. This CDR3 region has 14 residues. Trimming cost V 3 bases and J 7 bases; bases outside gene matches: 6. CDR3 loop: CASSDRGKWNEQFF. The CDR3 nucleotides read TGTGCCAGCAGTGACAGGGGGAAATGGAATGAGCAGTTCTTC.